What follows are 21 T cell receptor beta chains derived from one specimen sequenced in a study of blood T cells in healthy people across ages. Combining a sample-barcoded 5' primer with a J-beta primer mix, a second PCR ran for roughly 7 to 11 cycles. MiXCR, run by TCRdb on the 5' RACE reads, gives a single entry per CDR3 protein. The table has around 870,000 distinct CDR3 sequences, more than 25% seen once. Sequencing used blood. The receptor set was obtained from an elderly woman in good health.

Regarding this clonotype: One junction end disagrees with the germline gene, perhaps due to a read error. V is TRBV27 and J is TRBJ1-1; D is perhaps TRBD1 (5 bases). This CDR3 spans 15 amino acids. The germline gives CDR1 MNHEY, CDR2 SMNVEV (reference sequence). The CDR3 is CASSPGILGGTESFF. CDR3 coding DNA: TGTGCCAGCAGTCCAGGGATACTCGGTGGAACTGAATCTTTCTTT.

The gene calls are TRBV5-5 and TRBJ2-7; 7 bases fit TRBD2. The CDR3 has 15 residues. CDR1 is SGHKS and CDR2 is YYEKEE in the germline V gene (reference sequence). The V and J ends lost 0 bases and 7 bases, in that order; junction bases with no gene match: 10. CDR3 sequence reads: CASSLDGGRYNEQYF. The CDR3 DNA follows: TGTGCCAGCAGCTTGGACGGGGGGAGGTACAATGAGCAGTACTTC.

As to this clonotype: Possible read error: a much larger clone is one base away. The chain uses TRBV11-2 and TRBJ1-2, with a weak D call TRBD1 (6 bases). CDR1 is SGHAT, CDR2 FQNNGV, per germline. Trimming removed 5 bases at V and 8 bases at J, with 24 bases between. The CDR3 runs 16 residues. CDR3 DNA: TGTGCCAGCAGCCCTACTTCAGGGGTGGTGGGGAGGGGCTACACCTTC. It translates to CASSPTSGVVGRGYTF.

The chain uses TRBV5-1 and TRBJ1-1, with 9 bases fitting TRBD1. With 4 bases clipped from V and 5 bases from J, the junction kept 9 bases outside the gene matches. CDR3 length equals 15 residues. Germline V gene data show CDR1 as SGHRS and CDR2 as YFSETQ. Here the CDR3 reads CASSPPTGGMTEAFF. CDR3 nucleotides: TGCGCCAGCAGCCCCCCGACAGGGGGTATGACTGAAGCTTTCTTT.

The count of this clonotype is one. The V gene is TRBV5-1, the J gene TRBJ2-5, with 8 bases lining up with TRBD1. Germline CDR1 reads SGHRS; CDR2 reads YFSETQ. The CDR3 consists of 16 residues. The trim removed 4 bases at V and 3 bases at J, leaving 11 bases unmatched. CDR3 nucleotides: TGCGCCAGCAGCCCCGGGACAGGCCTAAGAAAAGAGACCCAGTACTTC. It is translated as CASSPGTGLRKETQYF.

The V and J genes are TRBV7-2 and TRBJ1-2; 9 positions agree with TRBD1. CDR1 and CDR2 (germline): SGHTA, FQGNSA. This CDR3 has 17 residues. V lost 4 bases, J lost 0 bases, and 9 bases stayed unmatched. In nucleotides, the CDR3 is TGTGCCAGCAGCTCCCGGGACAGGGTATACCCTAACTATGGCTACACCTTC. This codes for CASSSRDRVYPNYGYTF.

This clonotype was observed many times. CDR3 sequence reads: CATSDATWGARAVSGANVLTF. The CDR3 DNA reads as TGTGCCACCAGTGACGCAACTTGGGGGGCTAGAGCAGTCTCTGGGGCCAACGTCCTGACTTTC. The chain has TRBV24-1 and TRBJ2-6; perhaps D is TRBD1 or TRBD2 (6 bases each). The germline V gene has CDR1 KGHDR and CDR2 SFDVKD. The V gene lost 4 bases and the J gene lost 0 bases, with 24 bases spanning the gap. The CDR3 spans 21 residues.

The CDR3 coding sequence is TGTGCCAGCAGCCGTGGTAGGGAGGGGTCTTTCTTT. Translated: CASSRGREGSFF. The chain joins TRBV7-9 to TRBJ1-1; D possibly corresponds to TRBD1 (5 bases). The V end was cut by 5 bases, the J end by 12 bases, with 16 bases between. The CDR3 length is 12 residues. Germline V gene sequence: CDR1 SEHNR, CDR2 FQNEAQ (reference sequence).

The V and J genes are TRBV27 and TRBJ1-1, with a tentative D call TRBD1 (5 bases). Germline CDR1 is MNHEY and CDR2 is SMNVEV (reference sequence). This CDR3 contains 12 residues. The V end lost 3 bases, the J end lost 9 bases, and 11 bases lay between the germline ends. CDR3 amino acids: CASSFPQGKAFF. The CDR3 region has the DNA TGTGCCAGCAGTTTTCCCCAGGGTAAAGCTTTCTTT.

This clonotype occurred a few times. The rearrangement joins TRBV9 to TRBJ1-2, with no clear D. V gave up 0 bases and J gave up 4 bases, with 10 bases separating them. CDR1 is SGDLS and CDR2 is YYNGEE in the germline V gene. This CDR3 has 14 amino acids. The CDR3 spells CASSVAAGIYGYTF. The CDR3 bases are TGTGCCAGCAGCGTAGCGGCAGGAATCTATGGCTACACCTTC.

The rearrangement links TRBV27 to TRBJ2-6; D remains unclear. The CDR3 is 15 amino acids. V lost 2 bases and J lost 2, with 7 bases in between. Germline CDR1 MNHEY, CDR2 SMNVEV (reference sequence). DNA of the CDR3: TGTGCCAGCAGTTTAACCCCCCCTGGGGCCAACGTCCTGACTTTC. It codes for CASSLTPPGANVLTF.

This clonotype was seen at least ten times. The chain links TRBV7-2 to TRBJ1-6, with TRBD1 identical over 8 bases. The ends lost 5 bases at V and 10 bases at J; junction bases unmatched: 13. Germline assignment: CDR1 SGHTA and CDR2 FQGNSA. This CDR3 contains 16 residues. Written as DNA, the CDR3 is TGTGCCAGCAGCCTCGACCGGACAGGGCGGATGTCACCCCTCCACTTT. The encoded protein is CASSLDRTGRMSPLHF.

As DNA, the CDR3 is TGTGCCAGCAGCCAAGGGGATTCCAGCACAGATACGCAGTATTTT. Protein: CASSQGDSSTDTQYF. This chain joins TRBV7-2 and TRBJ2-3; the D gene is possibly TRBD1 (5 bases). V lost 5 bases to trimming and J lost 0 bases, with 12 bases between them. The CDR3 has 15 amino acids. Germline V gene data show CDR1 as SGHTA and CDR2 as FQGNSA.

This clonotype was detected a few times. The chain carries TRBV2 and TRBJ1-4; no reliable D call. The CDR3 is made up of 15 amino acids. Germline V gene sequence: CDR1 SNHLY, CDR2 FYNNEI. V lost 3 bases to trimming and J lost 4 bases, with 12 bases between them. The CDR3 bases are TGTGCCAGCAGTGATCTGAGCAGATATAATGAAAAACTGTTTTTT. Protein: CASSDLSRYNEKLFF.

This clonotype was counted many times. CDR3 sequence reads: CSALRGNQPQHF. Here the CDR3 DNA reads TGCAGTGCCCTACGGGGCAATCAGCCCCAGCATTTT. The V and J genes are TRBV20-1 and TRBJ1-5; D unresolved. The ends were cut back, 6 bases at V and 2 bases at J, with 8 bases in the middle. The CDR3 spans 12 residues. CDR1 and CDR2 (germline): DFQATT, SNEGSKA (reference sequence).

This clonotype occurred many times. The chain couples TRBV7-9 to TRBJ1-2; a possible D gene is TRBD1 (5 bases). CDR3 length equals 15 residues. With 5 bases removed from V and 4 bases from J, the gap between germline ends came to 17 bases. Germline values: CDR1 SEHNR, CDR2 FQNEAQ (reference sequence). In DNA form, the CDR3 reads TGTGCCAGCAGCCGCGGGGGGGAGGTCATCTATGGCTACACCTTC. Translating it yields CASSRGGEVIYGYTF.

This clonotype was seen a handful of times. This could be a read error, since a much larger clone is one nucleotide away. The rearrangement uses TRBV27 and TRBJ2-1; 12 bases are a match to TRBD1. The J segment lost 10 bases and the V segment lost 5 bases, leaving 18 bases of the junction unmatched. This CDR3 contains 18 residues. Germline loops: CDR1 MNHEY, CDR2 SMNVEV (reference sequence). DNA for the CDR3: TGTGCCAGCAGTCGGTACGGGACAGGGGGCCTAAGGTCCTACGAGCAGTTCTTC. Translated, it gives CASSRYGTGGLRSYEQFF.

This clonotype was seen more than once but under ten times. J is TRBJ1-1 and V is TRBV6-5, with 7 bases that match TRBD1. The CDR3 consists of 14 residues. The J segment lost 5 bases and the V segment lost 5 bases, leaving 8 bases of the junction unmatched. CDR1 and CDR2 (germline): MNHEY, SVGAGI. The CDR3 DNA sequence: TGTGCCAGCAGTGATCGGACAGGTCAAACTGAAGCTTTCTTT. Protein product: CASSDRTGQTEAFF.

In its sample, this clonotype was seen many times. The rearrangement links TRBV7-2 to TRBJ1-4, with D perhaps TRBD1 (6 bases). V shed 2 bases and J shed 5 bases, with 9 bases lying between them. CDR3 size: 14 residues. Germline CDR1 SGHTA, CDR2 FQGNSA. The DNA for the CDR3 is TGTGCCAGCAGCTTAAGGGGACAAAATGAAAAACTGTTTTTT. This sequence encodes CASSLRGQNEKLFF.

V is TRBV5-6 and J is TRBJ2-1; 7 bases are shared with TRBD2. CDR3 length: 15 residues. Trimming removed 1 base from V and 2 bases from J; junction bases left unmatched: 3. CDR1 SGHDT and CDR2 YYEEEE come from the germline V gene. This chain's CDR3 is CASSLQTSPYNEQFF. The CDR3 nucleotides read TGTGCCAGCAGCTTGCAGACTAGCCCCTACAATGAGCAGTTCTTC.

In the case of this clonotype: At one end the junction does not follow the germline gene, possibly because of a read error. This chain links TRBV28 with TRBJ2-7; 11 bases line up with TRBD2. Germline V gene data show CDR1 as MDHEN and CDR2 as SYDVKM. CDR3 length equals 13 residues. The CDR3: CAGSPTSGGEQYF. The CDR3 DNA reads TGTGCCGGCAGTCCAACTAGCGGGGGCGAGCAGTACTTC. Supplemented by reference TRBV28 and TRBJ2-7, the full variable domain reads DVKVTQSSRYLVKRTGEKVFLECVQDMDHENMFWYRQDPGLGLRLIYFSYDVKMKEKGDIPEGYSVSREKKERFSLILESASTNQTSMYLCAGSPTSGGEQYFGPGTRLTVT.